This T cell receptor beta chain was found in a study of blood T cell repertoires in COVID-19 (dated by TCRdb to between 2020 and 2021). Broadly, across the study: The collaborator samples originated in the United States, Italy and Spain and spanned the acute and convalescent phases of COVID-19. The material from the prospective study consisted of cDNA or gDNA derived from T cells, B-cell-depleted T cells, or PBMCs. Deeply sampled blood TCRbeta repertoires from subjects exposed to, actively infected with, or recovered from COVID-19 were included in the dataset. A freely available public database, intended as a resource for researchers studying the immune response to SARS-CoV-2, is where the repertoires were released. Samples came from the ongoing ImmuneRACE study (first 160 participants) plus 1,254 subjects from 6 global collaborators. Nearly every sample came with metadata listing a de-identified subject ID, COVID-19 status, age in years and sex. Where available, HLA class I and class II types were obtained from metadata supplied by the sample provider rather than from assay-based typing.

Overall study outcomes, separate from this receptor: How much clinical and demographic metadata was included differed by source and by participant, and the metadata was provided uncurated.

Enrolling through a virtual design, the prospective study's participants ranged in age from roughly 18 to 90 years and lived across around 25 United States geographic areas. To assign participants to cohorts, the prospective study relied on clinical history that participants themselves reported in a screening survey and a study questionnaire. Recovered participants in ImmuneRACE Cohort 3 were defined as having two consecutive negative NP/OP PCR tests, clearance from a healthcare professional, or resolution of symptoms. In the prospective study, mobile phlebotomists collected whole blood, serum and a nasopharyngeal or oropharyngeal swab from each participant. Over a roughly 2-month period, participants in the prospective study had the option of providing additional blood draws and questionnaires. Prospective study blood samples were shipped either frozen or at room temperature before DNA extraction.

With respect to this clone: It has no known antigen specificity. The record has no base qualities; no much larger clone is one base away.

From the germline V gene, CDR1 is MDHEN and CDR2 is SYDVKM. Trimming takes 6 bases from V and 5 bases from J, and the germline ends sit 20 bases apart. The CDR3 starts with the cysteine, ends with the phenylalanine, and has 16 residues. Only the CDR3 region is kept as DNA, spanning 48 bases read in frame from base 1. TCRbeta CDR3 regions were amplified from genomic DNA by means of the immunoSEQ Assay, a bias-controlled multiplex PCR. In the paper's pipeline: Nucleated cell counts per sample were estimated from amplification of reference gene primers within the assay. To quantify the absolute abundance of each unique TCRbeta CDR3 rearrangement, sequence reads were collapsed and filtered. For each sample, productive Simpson clonality was calculated as the square root of Simpson's diversity index across productive rearrangements. TCRdb re-hosts the immuneACCESS table, in-frame sequences only. Its copies lack some clones; in the studies checked, an unresolved V gene accounts for under half of them, and the cause for the rest is not known. V and J calls plus clone size are reproduced from that table; the DNA served to infer D and trimming. The sample records 200,000 to 300,000 clones, around 89% of which are singletons. Clones ranked in the top ten supply roughly 3.7% of the sample.

Input material: PBMCs or T cells enriched from blood (not recorded which). This chain is built from TRBV28 and TRBJ1-5; matching of 5 bases hints at TRBD1 as the D gene. The TCR was taken from a woman aged 25 to 45 who had recovered from COVID-19. CDR3 region: CASSPNLWGRDQPQHF. Here is the DNA: TGTGCCAGCAGCCCTAACCTGTGGGGGAGGGATCAGCCCCAGCATTTT.